This T cell receptor (beta chain) was captured by sequencing in a study of blood T cells in healthy people across ages. The CDR3 extends over 15 amino acids. The germline V gene encodes CDR1 MNHNY and CDR2 SVGAGI (reference sequence). Deletions cut 5 bases from V and 5 bases from J, with 16 bases between. Together with a sample-barcoded 5' primer, a J-beta primer mix was included in a second PCR lasting about 7 to 12 cycles. MiXCR, applied by TCRdb to the 5' RACE reads, yields one record per CDR3 protein. The data show fewer than 1,000,000 distinct CDR3 sequences, about 42% seen once. The sample consisted of blood. The V call is TRBV6-6, the J call TRBJ1-5; possibly TRBD1 for D (6 bases). This TCR was recovered from a man aged 80 or over in good health. The CDR3 loop reads CASSIDGGADQPQHF. The CDR3 bases are TGTGCCAGCAGTATCGATGGGGGGGCGGATCAGCCCCAGCATTTT.